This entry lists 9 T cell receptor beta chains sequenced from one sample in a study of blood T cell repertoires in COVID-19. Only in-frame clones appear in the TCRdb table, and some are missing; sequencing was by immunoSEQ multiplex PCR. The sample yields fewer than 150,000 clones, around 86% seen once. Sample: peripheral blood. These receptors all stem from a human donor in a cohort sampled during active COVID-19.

This CDR3 is CASSQVSTGDYGYTF. In DNA form, the CDR3 reads TGCGCCAGCAGCCAAGTCAGTACAGGGGACTATGGCTACACCTTC. The chain employs TRBV4-1 and TRBJ1-2; 7 positions agree with TRBD1. CDR3 length: 15 residues. V was pared by 1 base and J by 3 bases, with 5 bases of the junction left unmatched. In germline, CDR1 is MGHRA, CDR2 YSYEKL.

The CDR3: CASSFRRGEGYTF. The CDR3 DNA reads TGTGCCAGCAGCTTTCGCAGGGGGGAAGGCTACACCTTC. The rearrangement uses TRBV5-5 and TRBJ1-2; 7 nucleotides agree with TRBD1. V lost 2 bases, J lost 8 bases, and 6 bases stayed unmatched. The CDR3 consists of 13 residues. Germline values: CDR1 SGHKS, CDR2 YYEKEE (reference sequence). Full variable domain (missing parts from reference TRBV5-5 and TRBJ1-2): DAGVTQSPTHLIKTRGQQVTLRCSPISGHKSVSWYQQVLGQGPQFIFQYYEKEERGRGNFPDRFSARQFPNYSSELNVNALLLGDSALYLCASSFRRGEGYTFGSGTRLTVV.

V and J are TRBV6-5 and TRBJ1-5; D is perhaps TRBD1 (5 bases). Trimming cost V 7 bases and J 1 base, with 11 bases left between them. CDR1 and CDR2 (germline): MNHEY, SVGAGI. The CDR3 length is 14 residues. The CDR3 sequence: CASKQGWSNQPQHF. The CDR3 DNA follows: TGTGCCAGCAAGCAGGGTTGGAGCAATCAGCCCCAGCATTTT.

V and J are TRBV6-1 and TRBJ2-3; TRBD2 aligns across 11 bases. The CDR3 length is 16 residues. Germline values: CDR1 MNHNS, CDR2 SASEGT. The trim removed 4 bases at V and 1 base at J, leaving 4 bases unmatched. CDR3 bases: TGTGCCAGCAGTGTCACTAGCGGGGGACGCACAGATACGCAGTATTTT. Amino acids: CASSVTSGGRTDTQYF.

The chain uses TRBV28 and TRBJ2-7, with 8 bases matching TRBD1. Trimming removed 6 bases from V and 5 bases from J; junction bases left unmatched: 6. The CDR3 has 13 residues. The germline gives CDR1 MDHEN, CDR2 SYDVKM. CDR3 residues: CASRLTGVHEQYF. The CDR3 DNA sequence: TGTGCCAGCAGATTGACAGGGGTCCACGAGCAGTACTTC. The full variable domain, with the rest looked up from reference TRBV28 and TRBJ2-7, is DVKVTQSSRYLVKRTGEKVFLECVQDMDHENMFWYRQDPGLGLRLIYFSYDVKMKEKGDIPEGYSVSREKKERFSLILESASTNQTSMYLCASRLTGVHEQYFGPGTRLTVT.

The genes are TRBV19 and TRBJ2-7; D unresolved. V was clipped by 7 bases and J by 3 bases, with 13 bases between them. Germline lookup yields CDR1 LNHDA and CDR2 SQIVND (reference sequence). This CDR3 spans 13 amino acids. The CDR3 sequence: CASNPHPGYEQYF. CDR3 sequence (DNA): TGTGCCAGTAATCCGCATCCGGGCTACGAGCAGTACTTC. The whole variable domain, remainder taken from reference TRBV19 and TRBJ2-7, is DGGITQSPKYLFRKEGQNVTLSCEQNLNHDAMYWYRQDPGQGLRLIYYSQIVNDFQKGDIAEGYSVSREKKESFPLTVTSAQKNPTAFYLCASNPHPGYEQYFGPGTRLTVT.

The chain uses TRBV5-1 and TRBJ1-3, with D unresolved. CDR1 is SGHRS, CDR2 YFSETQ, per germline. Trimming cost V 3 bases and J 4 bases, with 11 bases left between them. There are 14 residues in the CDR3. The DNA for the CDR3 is TGCGCCAGCAGCTCCGGAGGCCCGGGAAACACCATATATTTT. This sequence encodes CASSSGGPGNTIYF. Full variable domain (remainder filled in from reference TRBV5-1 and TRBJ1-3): KAGVTQTPRYLIKTRGQQVTLSCSPISGHRSVSWYQQTPGQGLQFLFEYFSETQRNKGNFPGRFSGRQFSNSRSEMNVSTLELGDSALYLCASSSGGPGNTIYFGEGSWLTVV.

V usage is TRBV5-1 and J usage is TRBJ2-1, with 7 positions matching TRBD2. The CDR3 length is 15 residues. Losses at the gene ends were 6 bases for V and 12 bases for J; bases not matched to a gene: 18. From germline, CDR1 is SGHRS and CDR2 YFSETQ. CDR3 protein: CASNFGGRAGGPQFF. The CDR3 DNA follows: TGCGCCAGCAACTTTGGAGGGAGGGCCGGAGGGCCGCAGTTCTTC.

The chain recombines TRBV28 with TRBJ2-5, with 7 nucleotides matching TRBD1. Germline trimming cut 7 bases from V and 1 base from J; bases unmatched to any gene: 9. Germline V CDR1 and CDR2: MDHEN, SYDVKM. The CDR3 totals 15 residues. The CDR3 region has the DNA TGTGCCAGCACCACGACAGGGATGTCCCAAGAGACCCAGTACTTC. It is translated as CASTTTGMSQETQYF.